Presented here are 27 T cell receptor beta chains from one specimen sequenced in a study of blood T cell repertoires in COVID-19. Produced via immunoSEQ multiplex PCR; TCRdb's table is partial and in-frame only. The repertoire includes some 200,000 clones, 80% to 90% of them detected once, and roughly 18% sits in the top ten. Sequenced sample: peripheral blood. Receptors were obtained from an elderly woman with active or convalescent COVID-19.

The chain carries TRBV28 and TRBJ2-4; D is unclear. Germline values: CDR1 MDHEN, CDR2 SYDVKM. V shed 3 bases and J shed 4 bases, with 13 bases lying between them. This CDR3 has 15 amino acids. The CDR3 coding sequence is TGTGCCAGCAGTTTTAGCCCCTTACTGAAAAACATTCAGTACTTC. It codes for CASSFSPLLKNIQYF.

This chain joins TRBV6-2 or TRBV6-3 and TRBJ2-1; D gene unclear. The ends were cut back, 5 bases at V and 8 bases at J, with 13 bases in the middle. Germline V gene sequence: CDR1 MNHEY, CDR2 SVGEGT. CDR3 length: 13 residues. This chain's CDR3 is CASSQLTVDEQFF. In DNA, the CDR3 is TGTGCCAGCAGTCAACTTACGGTGGATGAGCAGTTCTTC.

This rearrangement joins TRBV6-2 or TRBV6-3 to TRBJ2-1; TRBD2 might be the D (6 bases). Trimming took off 6 bases at V and 9 bases at J, with 15 bases between the two ends. Germline CDR1 and CDR2: MNHEY and SVGEGT. CDR3 length equals 13 residues. The CDR3 loop reads CASSHGGGGEQFF. The CDR3 bases are TGTGCCAGCAGCCACGGGGGTGGAGGTGAGCAGTTCTTC.

The gene calls are TRBV28 and TRBJ2-7; D might be TRBD1 (5 bases). V lost 2 bases and J 0 bases, leaving 11 bases between the germline ends. CDR1 and CDR2 from the germline V gene are MDHEN and SYDVKM. The CDR3 covers 15 residues. The CDR3 sequence is CASSLQQVSSYEQYF. The CDR3 nucleotides are TGTGCCAGCAGTTTACAACAGGTTAGCTCCTACGAGCAGTACTTC.

V and J are TRBV19 and TRBJ1-1; D uncertain. This CDR3 has 14 residues. Germline lookup yields CDR1 LNHDA and CDR2 SQIVND (reference sequence). Trimming left V 7 bases short and J 0 bases short, with 12 bases between. The CDR3 nucleotides read TGTGCCAGTAACAGTATAACGCTGAACACTGAAGCTTTCTTT. Its protein is CASNSITLNTEAFF.

This clone was seen a few times. The V gene is TRBV11-1, the J gene TRBJ2-5; 7 bases fit TRBD1. The V and J ends lost 4 bases and 5 bases, in that order; junction bases with no gene match: 4. In germline, CDR1 is SGHAT, CDR2 FQDESV (reference sequence). This CDR3 contains 13 residues. Here the CDR3 DNA reads TGTGCCAGCAGCTCCGACAGGGTGGAGACCCAGTACTTC. Its translation is CASSSDRVETQYF.

This clone was seen ten or more times. This chain connects TRBV5-6 to TRBJ2-5; 7 positions match TRBD1. V was pared by 7 bases and J by 1 base, with 4 bases of the junction left unmatched. Germline CDR1 is SGHDT and CDR2 is YYEEEE. The CDR3 has 13 amino acids. This chain's CDR3 is CASAEGAQETQYF. The CDR3 nucleotides read TGTGCCAGCGCCGAGGGGGCCCAAGAGACCCAGTACTTC.

The chain has TRBV5-6 and TRBJ1-4; no firm D call. The V and J ends lost 4 bases and 6 bases respectively, with 28 bases between them. Germline lookup yields CDR1 SGHDT and CDR2 YYEEEE. This CDR3 is 19 amino acids long. CDR3 sequence reads: CASSPTVVRGTGGHEKLFF. The CDR3 DNA is TGTGCCAGCAGCCCAACGGTGGTACGTGGTACCGGAGGCCATGAAAAACTGTTTTTT.

The chain uses TRBV5-1 and TRBJ2-5; D gene uncertain. The CDR3 runs to 13 residues. The germline V and J ends were trimmed by 4 bases and 2 bases, with 9 bases remaining between them. Germline-derived CDR1 and CDR2 are SGHRS and YFSETQ. This CDR3 reads CASSTIAQETQYF. Written as DNA, the CDR3 is TGCGCCAGCAGCACAATAGCACAAGAGACCCAGTACTTC.

The chain combines TRBV5-1 with TRBJ2-1; 10 nucleotides agree with TRBD2. The trim removed 0 bases at V and 9 bases at J, leaving 9 bases unmatched. The germline CDR1 and CDR2 sequences are SGHRS and YFSETQ. This CDR3 comprises 16 residues. In DNA form, the CDR3 reads TGCGCCAGCAGCTTGGTGCTAGCGGGAGTTATGGGTGAGCAGTTCTTC. Residues: CASSLVLAGVMGEQFF.

J is TRBJ1-2 and V is TRBV5-5, with D maybe TRBD1 (6 bases). The CDR3 has 18 amino acids. Trimming shortened V by 4 bases and J by 8 bases, and 30 bases separated the two germline ends. Germline values: CDR1 SGHKS, CDR2 YYEKEE (reference sequence). CDR3 in DNA: TGTGCCAGCAGCCCTCTCACGCAGCGAGTCAGGGGCACGGGAGGCTACACCTTC. Protein product: CASSPLTQRVRGTGGYTF. Looking up the rest from reference TRBV5-5 and TRBJ1-2 gives the full variable domain: DAGVTQSPTHLIKTRGQQVTLRCSPISGHKSVSWYQQVLGQGPQFIFQYYEKEERGRGNFPDRFSARQFPNYSSELNVNALLLGDSALYLCASSPLTQRVRGTGGYTFGSGTRLTVV.

The chain recombines TRBV19 with TRBJ1-4; D possibly corresponds to TRBD1 (5 bases). The CDR3 has 13 residues. Germline V gene lookup returns CDR1 LNHDA and CDR2 SQIVND (reference sequence). V was trimmed by 1 base and J by 8 bases, leaving 8 bases between them. This CDR3 reads CASSIVRGEKLFF. CDR3 DNA sequence: TGTGCCAGTAGTATAGTTAGGGGAGAAAAACTGTTTTTT. Full variable domain (remainder filled in from reference TRBV19 and TRBJ1-4): DGGITQSPKYLFRKEGQNVTLSCEQNLNHDAMYWYRQDPGQGLRLIYYSQIVNDFQKGDIAEGYSVSREKKESFPLTVTSAQKNPTAFYLCASSIVRGEKLFFGSGTQLSVL.

V is TRBV5-4 and J is TRBJ2-7, with TRBD2 matching over 7 bases. The germline gives CDR1 SGHNT, CDR2 YYREEE (reference sequence). V lost 3 bases to trimming and J lost 0 bases; unmatched junction nucleotides: 3. The CDR3 runs to 14 residues. The CDR3 loop reads CASSSPGGSYEQYF. CDR3 nucleotide sequence: TGTGCCAGCAGCTCCCCGGGGGGCTCCTACGAGCAGTACTTC. The full variable domain, completed using reference TRBV5-4 and TRBJ2-7, is ETGVTQSPTHLIKTRGQQVTLRCSSQSGHNTVSWYQQALGQGPQFIFQYYREEENGRGNFPPRFSGLQFPNYSSELNVNALELDDSALYLCASSSPGGSYEQYFGPGTRLTVT.

This clone was observed a handful of times. J is TRBJ2-1 and V is TRBV7-9; 8 bases agree with TRBD2. The CDR3 is 17 residues long. J gave up 8 bases and V 5 bases, and 17 bases lay outside the gene matches. Germline CDR1 reads SEHNR; CDR2 reads FQNEAQ (reference sequence). DNA for the CDR3: TGTGCCAGCAGCCACCAAAACCAGCGGGAGAGATTAGATGAGCAGTTCTTC. Protein: CASSHQNQRERLDEQFF.

CDR3: CASRRSTRAYNSPLHF. CDR3 bases: TGTGCCAGTAGACGATCCACCAGGGCCTATAATTCACCCCTCCACTTT. The chain has TRBV19 and TRBJ1-6; D perhaps matches TRBD1 (5 bases). The V end lost 6 bases, the J end lost 2 bases, and 14 bases lay between the germline ends. This CDR3 contains 16 residues. The germline CDR1 and CDR2 sequences are LNHDA and SQIVND (reference sequence).

The chain combines TRBV7-9 with TRBJ2-3; D is uncertain. Germline CDR1 SEHNR, CDR2 FQNEAQ (reference sequence). V was pared by 7 bases and J by 2 bases, with 13 bases between. The CDR3 length is 14 residues. CDR3 residues: CASTGTGATDTQYF. CDR3 coding DNA: TGTGCCAGCACCGGAACGGGTGCCACAGATACGCAGTATTTT.

The chain recombines TRBV4-1 with TRBJ2-7; 8 bases agree with TRBD2. The V gene end was trimmed by 0 bases and the J gene end by 2 bases; junction bases not matched to a gene: 6. The CDR3 has 16 amino acids. In germline, CDR1 is MGHRA, CDR2 YSYEKL. The CDR3 DNA sequence: TGCGCCAGCAGCCAAGATTATAGCGGGACCACCTACGAGCAGTACTTC. This encodes CASSQDYSGTTYEQYF.

The J gene is TRBJ1-6, the V gene TRBV12-3 or TRBV12-4, with D unresolved. Trimming took off 2 bases at V and 11 bases at J, with 10 bases between the two ends. The CDR3 length is 13 residues. The CDR3 DNA reads as TGTGCCAGCAGTTTACAGGCCCCGGCACCCCTCCACTTT. Residues: CASSLQAPAPLHF.

The genes are TRBV27 and TRBJ2-1; perhaps TRBD2 as D (6 bases). Trimming took 6 bases from V and 9 from J, leaving 15 bases between them. CDR1 is MNHEY and CDR2 is SMNVEV in the germline V gene (reference sequence). This CDR3 comprises 13 residues. The CDR3 bases are TGTGCCAGCAGACGACGGGGGTTCAGTGAGCAGTTCTTC. Translation: CASRRRGFSEQFF.

The chain is built from TRBV11-3 and TRBJ1-4; possibly TRBD1 for D (5 bases). CDR1 and CDR2 from the germline V gene are SGHNT and YENEEA. Trimming removed 6 bases from V and 3 bases from J, with 11 bases in between. The CDR3 runs to 14 residues. The CDR3 nucleotides are TGTGCCAGCAGTCCGGGGGGACCTAATGAAAAACTGTTTTTT. Protein product: CASSPGGPNEKLFF.

The gene calls are TRBV27 and TRBJ1-2; D might be TRBD1 (5 bases). There are 13 residues in the CDR3. V lost 4 bases and J 6 bases, leaving 12 bases between the germline ends. The germline CDR1 and CDR2 sequences are MNHEY and SMNVEV (reference sequence). In DNA form, the CDR3 reads TGTGCCAGCAGTTCCTCGACAGAAAATGGCTACACCTTC. It is translated as CASSSSTENGYTF.

The chain employs TRBV2 and TRBJ1-1; the match to TRBD1 covers 10 bases. Germline CDR1 is SNHLY and CDR2 is FYNNEI. The CDR3 covers 14 residues. Trimming removed 4 bases from V and 7 bases from J; junction bases left unmatched: 6. CDR3: CASSGQGAPVEAFF. CDR3 DNA sequence: TGTGCCAGCAGTGGACAGGGGGCGCCGGTTGAAGCTTTCTTT.

This chain links TRBV30 with TRBJ1-1; 7 nucleotides align to TRBD1. The CDR3 runs 13 residues. Germline CDR1 and CDR2: GTSNPN and SVGIG (reference sequence). V dropped 2 bases and J dropped 6; count of bases not matched to a gene: 6. The CDR3 bases are TGTGCCTGGAGTCCAAGACAGGGCGCTGAAGCTTTCTTT. It is translated as CAWSPRQGAEAFF.

The V call is TRBV28, the J call TRBJ1-6; 8 positions agree with TRBD1. This CDR3 spans 14 amino acids. Germline V lookup: CDR1 MDHEN, CDR2 SYDVKM. Trimming removed 6 bases from V and 2 bases from J; junction bases left unmatched: 0. CDR3 in DNA: TGTGCCAGCAGGGGACAGGCCTATAATTCACCCCTCCACTTT. It yields the protein CASRGQAYNSPLHF. Using reference TRBV28 and TRBJ1-6 for the parts outside the CDR3, the full variable domain is DVKVTQSSRYLVKRTGEKVFLECVQDMDHENMFWYRQDPGLGLRLIYFSYDVKMKEKGDIPEGYSVSREKKERFSLILESASTNQTSMYLCASRGQAYNSPLHFGNGTRLTVT.

The chain recombines TRBV18 with TRBJ1-5; a weak D match, TRBD1 (6 bases). V gave up 10 bases and J gave up 6 bases, with 19 bases separating them. Germline values: CDR1 KGHSH, CDR2 LQKENI. The CDR3 consists of 14 residues. The CDR3 sequence: CATSAGGAPQPQHF. The DNA of the CDR3 is TGTGCCACCAGCGCGGGGGGGGCGCCTCAGCCCCAGCATTTT.

V gene TRBV9 combines with J gene TRBJ2-3, with 7 bases that match TRBD2. Looked up from germline, CDR1 is SGDLS and CDR2 is YYNGEE. The CDR3 has 15 amino acids. The V gene end was trimmed by 7 bases and the J gene end by 2 bases; junction bases not matched to a gene: 10. CDR3 loop: CASGAGDFYTDTQYF. In DNA, the CDR3 is TGTGCCAGCGGCGCGGGAGACTTTTACACAGATACGCAGTATTTT.

This rearrangement joins TRBV29-1 to TRBJ1-4; D is ambiguous. Between the trimmed V and J ends, which lost 4 bases and 0 bases, there was a span of 9 bases. CDR1 SQVTM and CDR2 ANQGSEA come from the germline V gene. The CDR3 runs to 14 residues. The CDR3 spells CSVGEATTNEKLFF. Here the CDR3 DNA reads TGCAGCGTTGGTGAGGCCACAACTAATGAAAAACTGTTTTTT.